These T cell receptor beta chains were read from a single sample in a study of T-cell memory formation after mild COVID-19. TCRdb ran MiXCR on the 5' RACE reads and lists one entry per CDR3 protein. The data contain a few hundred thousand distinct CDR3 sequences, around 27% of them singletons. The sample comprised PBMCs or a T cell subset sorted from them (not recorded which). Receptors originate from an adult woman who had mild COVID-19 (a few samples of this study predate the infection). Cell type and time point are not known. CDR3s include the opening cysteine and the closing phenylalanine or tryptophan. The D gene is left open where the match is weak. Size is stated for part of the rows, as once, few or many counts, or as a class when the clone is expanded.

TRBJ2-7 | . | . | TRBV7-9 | CASSLVGGSEQYF | TGTGCCAGCAGCTTAGTAGGCGGCAGCGAGCAGTACTTC
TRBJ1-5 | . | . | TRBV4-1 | CASSQPRGTSNQPQHF | TGCGCCAGCAGCCAACCCAGGGGAACTAGCAATCAGCCCCAGCATTTT
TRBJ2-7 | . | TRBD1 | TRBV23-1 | CASSPQGQGEEQYF | TGCGCCAGCAGCCCTCAGGGACAGGGGGAAGAGCAGTACTTC
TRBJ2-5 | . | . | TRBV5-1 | CASGQGGGETQYF | TGCGCCAGCGGCCAGGGTGGAGGAGAGACCCAGTACTTC
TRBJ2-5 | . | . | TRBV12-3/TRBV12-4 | CASSWNQAGETQYF | TGTGCCAGCAGTTGGAACCAGGCAGGAGAGACCCAGTACTTC
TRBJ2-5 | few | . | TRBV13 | CASSLLAVETQYF | TGTGCCAGCAGCTTGCTAGCAGTGGAGACCCAGTACTTC
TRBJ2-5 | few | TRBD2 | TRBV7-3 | CASSFKAGGPETQYF | TGTGCCAGCAGCTTTAAAGCGGGGGGGCCTGAGACCCAGTACTTC
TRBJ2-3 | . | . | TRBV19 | CASSIRERQYF | TGTGCCAGTAGTATCAGGGAAAGGCAGTATTTT
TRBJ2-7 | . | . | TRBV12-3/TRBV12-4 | CASSPAQSYEQYF | TGTGCCAGCAGTCCAGCACAATCCTACGAGCAGTACTTC
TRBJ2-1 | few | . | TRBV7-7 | CASSLAGTLDNEQFF | TGTGCCAGCAGCTTAGCCGGGACATTAGACAATGAGCAGTTCTTC
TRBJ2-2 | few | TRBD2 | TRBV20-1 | CSARDSETSSPGELFF | TGCAGTGCTAGAGATTCCGAGACTAGCAGCCCCGGGGAGCTGTTTTTT
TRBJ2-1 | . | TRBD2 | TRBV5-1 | CASSLAGTNYNEQFF | TGCGCCAGCAGCTTAGCGGGAACGAACTACAATGAGCAGTTCTTC
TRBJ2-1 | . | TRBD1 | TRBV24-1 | CATSDPGQGNSYNEQFF | TGTGCCACCAGTGATCCGGGACAGGGGAACTCCTACAATGAGCAGTTCTTC
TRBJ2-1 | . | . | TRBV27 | CASSSPGGSKFF | TGTGCCAGCAGTTCCCCCGGCGGTTCGAAGTTCTTC
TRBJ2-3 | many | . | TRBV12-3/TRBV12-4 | CASSLKDTQYF | TGCGCCAGCAGCTTGAAAGATACGCAGTATTTT
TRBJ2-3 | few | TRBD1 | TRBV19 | CASSSPPGTGVTDTQYF | TGTGCCAGTAGTTCACCCCCCGGGACAGGGGTCACAGATACGCAGTATTTT
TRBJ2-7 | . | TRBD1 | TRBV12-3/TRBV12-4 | CASSNTGAYEQYF | TGTGCCAGCAGTAATACAGGGGCCTACGAGCAGTACTTC
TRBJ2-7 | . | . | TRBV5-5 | CASSLGLGYEQYF | TGTGCCAGCAGCTTGGGACTAGGTTACGAGCAGTACTTC
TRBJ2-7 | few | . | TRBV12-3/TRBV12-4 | CASSLIADSSYEQYF | TGTGCCAGCAGTTTAATAGCGGATAGCTCCTACGAGCAGTACTTC
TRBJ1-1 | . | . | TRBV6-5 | CASSYGRVGYMNTEAFF | TGTGCCAGCAGTTACGGAAGGGTAGGATACATGAACACTGAAGCTTTCTTT
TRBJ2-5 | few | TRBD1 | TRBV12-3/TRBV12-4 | CASTDRGPQETQYF | TGTGCCAGCACGGACAGGGGGCCGCAAGAGACCCAGTACTTC
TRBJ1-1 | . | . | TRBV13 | CASSLAWGTEAFF | TGTGCCAGCAGCTTAGCCTGGGGCACTGAAGCTTTCTTT
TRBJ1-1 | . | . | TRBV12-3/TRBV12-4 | CASKGGPNTEAFF | TGTGCCAGCAAGGGAGGGCCGAACACTGAAGCTTTCTTT
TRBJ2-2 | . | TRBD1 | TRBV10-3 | CAISDPGTGAAGELFF | TGTGCCATCAGTGACCCCGGGACAGGGGCGGCCGGGGAGCTGTTTTTT
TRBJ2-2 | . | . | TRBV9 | CASSRGEPNTGELFF | TGTGCCAGCAGCCGAGGCGAACCGAACACCGGGGAGCTGTTTTTT
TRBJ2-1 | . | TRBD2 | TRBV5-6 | CASRRLAGRYEQFF | TGTGCCAGCAGACGACTAGCGGGTAGATATGAGCAGTTCTTC
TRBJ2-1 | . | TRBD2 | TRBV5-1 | CASSLPTSGSYNEQFF | TGCGCCAGCAGCTTACCTACTAGCGGGAGCTACAATGAGCAGTTCTTC
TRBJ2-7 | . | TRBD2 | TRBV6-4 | CASRDPTAGISYEQYF | TGTGCCAGCAGAGACCCAACAGCGGGGATCTCCTACGAGCAGTACTTC
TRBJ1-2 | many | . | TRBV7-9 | CASSLQEPIIGYTF | TGTGCCAGCAGCTTACAGGAGCCTATAATTGGCTACACCTTC
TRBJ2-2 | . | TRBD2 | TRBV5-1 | CASSLGGLAGANTGELFF | TGCGCCAGCAGCTTGGGGGGCCTAGCGGGGGCGAACACCGGGGAGCTGTTTTTT
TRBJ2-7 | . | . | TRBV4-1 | CASSQVVWPERMYEQYF | TGCGCCAGCAGCCAAGTAGTGTGGCCAGAACGGATGTACGAGCAGTACTTC
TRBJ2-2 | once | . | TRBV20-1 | CSATEGAYTGELFF | TGCAGTGCTACAGAAGGCGCCTACACCGGGGAGCTGTTTTTT
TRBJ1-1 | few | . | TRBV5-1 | CASSPDEFMNTEAFF | TGCGCCAGCAGCCCAGATGAGTTCATGAACACTGAAGCTTTCTTT
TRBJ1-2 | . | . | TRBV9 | CASSVDGGGNYGYTF | TGTGCCAGCAGCGTAGACGGTGGGGGAAACTATGGCTACACCTTC
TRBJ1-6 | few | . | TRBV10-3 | CAISETGAYNSPLHF | TGTGCCATCAGTGAGACGGGGGCCTATAATTCACCCCTCCACTTT
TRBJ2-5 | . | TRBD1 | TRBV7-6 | CASSPTGVSRETQYF | TGTGCCAGCAGCCCGACAGGGGTATCAAGGGAGACCCAGTACTTC
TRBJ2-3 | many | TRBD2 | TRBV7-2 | CASASGWFTDTQYF | TGTGCCAGCGCTAGCGGATGGTTCACAGATACGCAGTATTTT
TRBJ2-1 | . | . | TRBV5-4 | CASSLGTRHNEQFF | TGTGCCAGCAGCTTGGGGACAAGACACAATGAGCAGTTCTTC
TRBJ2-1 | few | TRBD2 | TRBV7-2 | CASSPGLAFYNEQFF | TGTGCCAGCAGCCCGGGACTAGCGTTCTACAATGAGCAGTTCTTC
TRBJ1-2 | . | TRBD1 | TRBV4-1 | CASSQGRRDRVYGYTF | TGCGCCAGCAGCCAAGGACGCCGGGACAGGGTATATGGCTACACCTTC
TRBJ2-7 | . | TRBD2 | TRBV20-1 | CSAPAGGSYEQYF | TGCAGTGCTCCAGCGGGAGGGTCCTACGAGCAGTACTTC
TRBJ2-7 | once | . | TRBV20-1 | CSAAQGYEQYF | TGCAGTGCGGCCCAGGGCTACGAGCAGTACTTC
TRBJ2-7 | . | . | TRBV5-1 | CASSSQTNREQYF | TGCGCCAGCAGCTCGCAGACAAATAGGGAGCAGTACTTC
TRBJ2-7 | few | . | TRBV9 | CASSPSAGQSYEQYF | TGTGCCAGCAGCCCGTCGGCGGGACAGTCGTACGAGCAGTACTTC
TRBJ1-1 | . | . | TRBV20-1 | CSAILGAPNTEAFF | TGCAGTGCTATACTGGGCGCACCGAACACTGAAGCTTTCTTT
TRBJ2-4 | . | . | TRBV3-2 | CASSQDTFPLGELAKNIQYF | TGTGCCAGCAGCCAAGATACGTTTCCGCTAGGGGAGCTAGCCAAAAACATTCAGTACTTC
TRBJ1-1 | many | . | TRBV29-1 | CSGSGASLIAQAFF | TGCAGTGGGAGTGGGGCGTCGTTGATAGCCCAAGCTTTCTTT
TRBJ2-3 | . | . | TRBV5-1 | CASSRLGVLGTDTQYF | TGCGCCAGCAGCCGACTCGGGGTTCTTGGCACAGATACGCAGTATTTT
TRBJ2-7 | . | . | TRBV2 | CASSEPAGGSYSYEQYF | TGTGCCAGCAGTGAACCGGCCGGCGGCAGTTACTCCTACGAGCAGTACTTC